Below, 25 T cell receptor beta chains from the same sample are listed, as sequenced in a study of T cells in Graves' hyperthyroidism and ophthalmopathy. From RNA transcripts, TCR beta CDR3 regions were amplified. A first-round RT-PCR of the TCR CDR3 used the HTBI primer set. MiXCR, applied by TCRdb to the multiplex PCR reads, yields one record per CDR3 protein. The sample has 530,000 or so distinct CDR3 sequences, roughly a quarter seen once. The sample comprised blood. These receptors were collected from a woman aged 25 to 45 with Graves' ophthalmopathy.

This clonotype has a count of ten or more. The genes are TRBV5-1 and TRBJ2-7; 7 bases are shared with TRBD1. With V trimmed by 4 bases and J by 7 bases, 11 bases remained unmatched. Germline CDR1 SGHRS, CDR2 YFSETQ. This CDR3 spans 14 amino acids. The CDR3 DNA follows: TGCGCCAGCAGCCCAGCTTGGGACAGAGAGGAGCAGTACTTC. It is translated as CASSPAWDREEQYF.

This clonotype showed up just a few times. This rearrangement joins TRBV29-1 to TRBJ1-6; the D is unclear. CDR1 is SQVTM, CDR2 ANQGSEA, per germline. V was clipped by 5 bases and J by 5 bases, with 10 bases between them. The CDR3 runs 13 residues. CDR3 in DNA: TGCAGCGTTCTGGACGGAAATAATTCACCCCTCCACTTT. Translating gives CSVLDGNNSPLHF.

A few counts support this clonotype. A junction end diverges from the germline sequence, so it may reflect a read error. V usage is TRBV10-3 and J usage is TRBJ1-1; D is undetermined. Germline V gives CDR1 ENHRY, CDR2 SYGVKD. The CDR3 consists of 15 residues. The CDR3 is CVINSKPQENTEAFF. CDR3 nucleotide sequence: TGTGTCATCAATTCGAAGCCCCAAGAAAACACTGAAGCTTTCTTT.

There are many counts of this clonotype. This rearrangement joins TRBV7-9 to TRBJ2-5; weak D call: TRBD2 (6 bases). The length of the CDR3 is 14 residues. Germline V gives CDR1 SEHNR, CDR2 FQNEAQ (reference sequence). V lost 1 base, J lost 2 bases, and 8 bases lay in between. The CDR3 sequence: CASSLEAGQETQYF. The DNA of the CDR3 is TGTGCCAGCAGCTTAGAGGCGGGGCAAGAGACCCAGTACTTC.

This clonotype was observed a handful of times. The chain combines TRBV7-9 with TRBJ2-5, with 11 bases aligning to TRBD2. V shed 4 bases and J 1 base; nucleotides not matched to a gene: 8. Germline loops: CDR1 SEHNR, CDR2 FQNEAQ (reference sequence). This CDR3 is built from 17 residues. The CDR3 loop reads CASSSTGLAGFQETQYF. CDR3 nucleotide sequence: TGTGCCAGCAGCTCGACCGGACTAGCGGGCTTCCAAGAGACCCAGTACTTC.

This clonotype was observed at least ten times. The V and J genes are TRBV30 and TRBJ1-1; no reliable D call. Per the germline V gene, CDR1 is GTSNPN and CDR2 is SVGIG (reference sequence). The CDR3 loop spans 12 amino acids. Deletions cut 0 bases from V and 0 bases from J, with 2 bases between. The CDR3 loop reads CAWSVLNTEAFF. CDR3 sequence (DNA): TGTGCCTGGAGTGTCCTGAACACTGAAGCTTTCTTT.

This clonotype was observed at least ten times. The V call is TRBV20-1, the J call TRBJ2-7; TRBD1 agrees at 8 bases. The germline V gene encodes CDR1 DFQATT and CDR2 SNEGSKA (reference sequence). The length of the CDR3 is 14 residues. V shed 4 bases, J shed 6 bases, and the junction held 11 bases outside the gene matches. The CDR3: CSAIRQGRVSEQYF. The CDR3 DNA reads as TGCAGTGCTATAAGACAGGGGCGTGTAAGCGAGCAGTACTTC.

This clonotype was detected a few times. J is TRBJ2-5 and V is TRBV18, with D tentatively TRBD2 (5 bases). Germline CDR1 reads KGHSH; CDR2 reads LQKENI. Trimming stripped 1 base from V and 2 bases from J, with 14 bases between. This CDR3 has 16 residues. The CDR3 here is CASSPLLGRGQETQYF. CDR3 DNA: TGTGCCAGCTCACCACTACTAGGACGGGGACAAGAGACCCAGTACTTC.

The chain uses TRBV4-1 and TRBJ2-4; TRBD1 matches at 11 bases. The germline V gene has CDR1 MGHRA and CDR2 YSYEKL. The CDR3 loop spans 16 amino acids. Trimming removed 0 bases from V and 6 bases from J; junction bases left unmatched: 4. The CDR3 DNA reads TGCGCCAGCAGCCAAGACCCCGGGACAGGGGGAAACATTCAGTACTTC. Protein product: CASSQDPGTGGNIQYF.

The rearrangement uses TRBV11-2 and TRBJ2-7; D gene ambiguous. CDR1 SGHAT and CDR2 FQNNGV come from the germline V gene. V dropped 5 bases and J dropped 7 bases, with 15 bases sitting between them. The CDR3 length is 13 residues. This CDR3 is CASSPRRRREQYF. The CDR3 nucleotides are TGTGCCAGCAGCCCCCGTCGCCGTCGGGAGCAGTACTTC.

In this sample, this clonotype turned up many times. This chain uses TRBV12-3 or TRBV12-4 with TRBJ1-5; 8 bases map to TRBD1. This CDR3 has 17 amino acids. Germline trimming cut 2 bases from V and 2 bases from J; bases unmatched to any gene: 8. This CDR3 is CASSLWAGGAGNQPQHF. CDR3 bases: TGTGCCAGCAGTTTATGGGCAGGGGGCGCGGGCAATCAGCCCCAGCATTTT.

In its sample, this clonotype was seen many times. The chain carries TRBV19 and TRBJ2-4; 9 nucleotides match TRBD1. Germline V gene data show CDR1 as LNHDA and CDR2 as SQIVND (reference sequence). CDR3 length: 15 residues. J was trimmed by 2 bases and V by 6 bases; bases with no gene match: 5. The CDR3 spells CASSRQGVTKNIQYF. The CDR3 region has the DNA TGTGCCAGTAGCCGACAGGGGGTGACCAAAAACATTCAGTACTTC.

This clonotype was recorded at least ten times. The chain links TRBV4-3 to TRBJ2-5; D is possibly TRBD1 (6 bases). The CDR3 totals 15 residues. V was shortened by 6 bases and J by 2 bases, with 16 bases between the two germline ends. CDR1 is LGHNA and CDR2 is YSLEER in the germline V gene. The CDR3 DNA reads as TGCGCCAGCAGTCTAACTCTAGGGGGACAAGAGACCCAGTACTTC. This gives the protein CASSLTLGGQETQYF.

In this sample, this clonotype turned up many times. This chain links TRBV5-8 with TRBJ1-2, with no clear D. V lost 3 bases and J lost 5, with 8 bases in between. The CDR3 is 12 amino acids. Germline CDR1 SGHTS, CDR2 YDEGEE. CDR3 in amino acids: CASSSADYGYTF. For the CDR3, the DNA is TGTGCCAGCAGCTCTGCTGATTATGGCTACACCTTC.

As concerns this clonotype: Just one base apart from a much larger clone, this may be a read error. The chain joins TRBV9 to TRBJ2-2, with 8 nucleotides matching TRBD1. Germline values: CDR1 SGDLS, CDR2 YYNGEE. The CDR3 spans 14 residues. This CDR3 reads CASRPGQVTGVLFF. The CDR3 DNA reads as TGTGCCAGCAGACCGGGACAGGTCACCGGGGTGCTGTTTTTT.

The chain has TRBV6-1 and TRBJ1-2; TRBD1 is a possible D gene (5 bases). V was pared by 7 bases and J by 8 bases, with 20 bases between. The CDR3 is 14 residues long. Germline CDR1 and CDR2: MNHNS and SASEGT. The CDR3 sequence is CASTPVGAGHGYTF. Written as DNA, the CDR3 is TGTGCCAGCACCCCCGTCGGGGCAGGGCACGGCTACACCTTC.

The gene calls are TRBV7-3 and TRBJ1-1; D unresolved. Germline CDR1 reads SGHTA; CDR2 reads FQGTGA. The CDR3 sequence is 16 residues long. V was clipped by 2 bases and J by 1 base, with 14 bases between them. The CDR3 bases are TGTGCCAGCAGCTTATTGGGCGTCAGCTCGAACACTGAAGCTTTCTTT. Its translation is CASSLLGVSSNTEAFF.

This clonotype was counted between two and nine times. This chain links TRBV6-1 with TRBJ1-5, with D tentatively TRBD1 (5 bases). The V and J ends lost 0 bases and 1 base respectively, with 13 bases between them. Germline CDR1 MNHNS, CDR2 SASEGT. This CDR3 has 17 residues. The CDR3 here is CASSEARRQLSNQPQHF. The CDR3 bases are TGTGCCAGCAGTGAAGCGCGTCGACAGTTAAGCAATCAGCCCCAGCATTTT.

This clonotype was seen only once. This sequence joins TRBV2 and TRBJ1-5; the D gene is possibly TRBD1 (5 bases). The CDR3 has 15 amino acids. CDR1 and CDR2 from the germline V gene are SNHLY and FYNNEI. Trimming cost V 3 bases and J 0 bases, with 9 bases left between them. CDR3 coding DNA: TGTGCCAGCAGTGAGGGGGTATATAGCAATCAGCCCCAGCATTTT. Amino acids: CASSEGVYSNQPQHF.

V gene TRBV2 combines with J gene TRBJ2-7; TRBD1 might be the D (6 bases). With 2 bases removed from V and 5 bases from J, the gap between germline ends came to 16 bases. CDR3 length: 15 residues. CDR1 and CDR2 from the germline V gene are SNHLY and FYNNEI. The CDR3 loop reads CASSETGRRWNEQYF. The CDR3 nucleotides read TGTGCCAGCAGTGAAACAGGGCGCCGTTGGAACGAGCAGTACTTC.

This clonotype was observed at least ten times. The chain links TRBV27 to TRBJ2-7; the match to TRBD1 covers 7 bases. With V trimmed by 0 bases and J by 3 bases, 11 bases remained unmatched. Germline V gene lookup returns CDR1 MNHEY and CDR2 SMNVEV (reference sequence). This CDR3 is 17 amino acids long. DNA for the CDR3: TGTGCCAGCAGTTTATCGGGGCATGGGGACAGCAACTACGAGCAGTACTTC. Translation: CASSLSGHGDSNYEQYF.

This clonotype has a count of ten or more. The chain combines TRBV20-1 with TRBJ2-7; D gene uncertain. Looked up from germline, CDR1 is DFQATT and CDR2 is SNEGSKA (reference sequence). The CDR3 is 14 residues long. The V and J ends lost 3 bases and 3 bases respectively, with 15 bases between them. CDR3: CSASETLLVYEQYF. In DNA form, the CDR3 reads TGCAGTGCTAGTGAGACTCTGCTAGTCTACGAGCAGTACTTC.

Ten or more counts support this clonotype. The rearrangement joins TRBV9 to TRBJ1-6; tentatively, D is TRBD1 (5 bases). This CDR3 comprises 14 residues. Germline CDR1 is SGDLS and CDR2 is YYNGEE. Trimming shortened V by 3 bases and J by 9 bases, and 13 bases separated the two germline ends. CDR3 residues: CASSDWGDGSPLHF. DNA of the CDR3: TGTGCCAGCAGCGATTGGGGGGATGGTTCACCCCTCCACTTT.

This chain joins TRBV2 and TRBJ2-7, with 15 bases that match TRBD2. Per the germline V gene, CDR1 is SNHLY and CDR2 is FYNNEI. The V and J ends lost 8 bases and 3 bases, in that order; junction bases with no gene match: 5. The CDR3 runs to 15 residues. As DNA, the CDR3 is TGTGCCAGCTCCGGACTAGCGGGGGGGATCTACGAGCAGTACTTC. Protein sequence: CASSGLAGGIYEQYF.

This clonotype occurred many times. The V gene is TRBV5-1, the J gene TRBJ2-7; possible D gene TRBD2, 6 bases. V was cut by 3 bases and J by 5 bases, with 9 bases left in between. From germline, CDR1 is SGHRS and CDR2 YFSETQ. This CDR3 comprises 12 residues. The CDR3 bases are TGCGCCAGCAGCTGGGACTGGGACGAGCAGTACTTC. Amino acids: CASSWDWDEQYF.